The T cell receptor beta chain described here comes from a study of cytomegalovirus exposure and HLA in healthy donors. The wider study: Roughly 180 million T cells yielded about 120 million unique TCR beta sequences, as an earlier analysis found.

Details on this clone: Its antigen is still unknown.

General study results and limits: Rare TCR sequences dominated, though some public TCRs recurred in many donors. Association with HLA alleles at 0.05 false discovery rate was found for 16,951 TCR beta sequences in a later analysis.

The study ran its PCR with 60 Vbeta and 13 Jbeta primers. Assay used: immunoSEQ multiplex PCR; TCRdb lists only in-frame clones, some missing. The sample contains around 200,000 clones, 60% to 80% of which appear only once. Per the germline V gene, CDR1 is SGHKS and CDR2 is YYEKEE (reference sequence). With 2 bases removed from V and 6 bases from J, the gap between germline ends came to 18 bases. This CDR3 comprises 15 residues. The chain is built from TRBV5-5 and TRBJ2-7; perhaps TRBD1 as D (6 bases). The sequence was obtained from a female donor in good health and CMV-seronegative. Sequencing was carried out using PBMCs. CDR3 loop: CASSFTLQGPSEQYF. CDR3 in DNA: TGTGCCAGCAGCTTCACGTTACAGGGACCCTCCGAGCAGTACTTC.